The 2 T cell receptor beta chains below come from one sample, sequenced in a study of blood T cell repertoires in COVID-19. Here immunoSEQ multiplex PCR was the method, and the copy in TCRdb shows in-frame clones only, minus some. Among hundreds of thousands of clones listed, nearly 90% were seen once. The sequencing sample was made of PBMCs or T cells enriched from blood (not recorded which). The receptors originated from a woman aged 18-35 years with acute COVID-19.

V gene TRBV18 combines with J gene TRBJ1-5, with D unclear. The CDR3 runs 15 residues. The V end lost 6 bases, the J end lost 0 bases, and 12 bases lay between the germline ends. Germline CDR1 KGHSH, CDR2 LQKENI. CDR3 coding DNA: TGTGCCAGCTCTCCCGCGGCGAATAGCAATCAGCCCCAGCATTTT. Protein sequence: CASSPAANSNQPQHF.

This sequence joins TRBV6-5 and TRBJ2-6; no definite D call. This CDR3 spans 15 amino acids. Trimming removed 2 bases from V and 0 bases from J, with 5 bases in between. Germline CDR1 and CDR2: MNHEY and SVGAGI. The CDR3 reads CASSYGDSGANVLTF. The CDR3 nucleotides are TGTGCCAGCAGTTACGGAGACTCTGGGGCCAACGTCCTGACTTTC.